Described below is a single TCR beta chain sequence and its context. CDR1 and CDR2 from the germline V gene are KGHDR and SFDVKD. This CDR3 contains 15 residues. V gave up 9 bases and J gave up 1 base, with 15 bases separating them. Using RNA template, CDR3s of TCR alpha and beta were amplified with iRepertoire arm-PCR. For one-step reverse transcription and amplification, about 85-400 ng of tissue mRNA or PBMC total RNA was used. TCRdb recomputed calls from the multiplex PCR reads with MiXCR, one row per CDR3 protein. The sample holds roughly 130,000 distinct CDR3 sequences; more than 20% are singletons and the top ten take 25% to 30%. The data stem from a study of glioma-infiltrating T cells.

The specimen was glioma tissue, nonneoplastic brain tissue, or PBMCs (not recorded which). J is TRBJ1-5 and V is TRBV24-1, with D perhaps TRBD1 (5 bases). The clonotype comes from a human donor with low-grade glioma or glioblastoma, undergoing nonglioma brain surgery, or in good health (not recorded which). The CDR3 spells CATASGTASNQPQHF. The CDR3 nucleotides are TGTGCCACCGCCTCGGGGACCGCCAGCAATCAGCCCCAGCATTTT.